This TCR beta chain was identified during a study of T cell clones after liver transplantation. At the level of the study: Liver transplant recipients had immunosuppression withdrawal attempted within 2 years. Subjects received no induction therapy and standard immunosuppression until randomization at 12-24 months post-transplant. Regarding the study as a whole: Graft donor-reactive T cells may have migrated into the graft rather than being deleted.

The assay was immunoSEQ multiplex PCR, and TCRdb's table has in-frame clones only and misses some. The data show 55,000 to 75,000 clones, approximately 70% seen once. On this clone itself: Its antigen is undetermined.

V gave up 5 bases and J gave up 4 bases, with 14 bases separating them. This CDR3 spans 14 amino acids. Per the germline V gene, CDR1 is MNHEY and CDR2 is SMNVEV (reference sequence). The source material was CD4+ T cells from blood, sampled at the roughly 15-month timepoint. The genes are TRBV27 and TRBJ1-2; D unresolved. The origin of this receptor is a human patient who received a liver transplant. The T cells may partly be graft donor cells. The CDR3 bases are TGTGCCAGCAGTCCTCGTGTGGAATCCTATGGCTACACCTTC. This sequence encodes CASSPRVESYGYTF.